These 9 T cell receptor beta chains were sequenced from one sample in a study of Graves' ophthalmopathy and Graves' hyperthyroidism. RNA transcripts yielded amplified TCR beta CDR3 regions. HTBI primers served in a first-round RT-PCR, which a second-round multiplex PCR followed. One entry per CDR3 protein, called by TCRdb with MiXCR from the multiplex PCR reads. This sample has almost 40,000 distinct CDR3 sequences, with roughly 49% found just once. Sequenced sample: peripheral blood. The receptor set was obtained from an adult woman with stable Graves' hyperthyroidism.

The rearrangement uses TRBV20-1 and TRBJ2-7; D remains unclear. The germline V and J ends were trimmed by 3 bases and 2 bases, with 5 bases remaining between them. The CDR3 contains 11 residues. Germline lookup yields CDR1 DFQATT and CDR2 SNEGSKA (reference sequence). CDR3 DNA: TGCAGTGCTAGCGGAACCTACGAGCAGTACTTC. Encoded protein: CSASGTYEQYF.

This sequence joins TRBV29-1 and TRBJ1-6, with 8 bases that match TRBD1. The CDR3 has 16 residues. Trimming at V came to 0 bases and at J to 9 bases, leaving 10 bases not matched to a gene. Germline V gene data show CDR1 as SQVTM and CDR2 as ANQGSEA. The CDR3 nucleotides read TGCAGCGTTGAAGATCTTTCTTGTACAGGGGGTTCACCCCTCCACTTT. Protein product: CSVEDLSCTGGSPLHF.

This clonotype was seen many times. The chain carries TRBV19 and TRBJ1-1; D might be TRBD1 (5 bases). The germline CDR1 and CDR2 sequences are LNHDA and SQIVND (reference sequence). V was pared by 5 bases and J by 7 bases, with 17 bases between. CDR3 length: 14 residues. DNA for the CDR3: TGTGCCAGTAGTCCACCGGCCGGGGCCGATGAAGCTTTCTTT. Protein product: CASSPPAGADEAFF.

In its sample, this clonotype was seen a few times. The genes are TRBV20-1 and TRBJ1-1; D remains unclear. The CDR3 spans 12 residues. Trimming left V 6 bases short and J 1 base short, with 9 bases between. CDR1 and CDR2 (germline): DFQATT, SNEGSKA (reference sequence). CDR3 in DNA: TGCAGTGCCCAACAGACGAACACTGAAGCTTTCTTT. Translating gives CSAQQTNTEAFF.

This clonotype was recorded many times. A junction end diverges from the germline sequence, so it may reflect a read error. The V gene is TRBV7-9, the J gene TRBJ2-5; 8 bases map to TRBD1. Germline V gives CDR1 SEHNR, CDR2 FQNEAQ (reference sequence). This CDR3 region has 14 residues. The CDR3 loop reads CASSLTGGQETQYF. The CDR3 nucleotides are TGCGCCAGCAGCTTAACAGGGGGGCAAGAGACCCAGTACTTC.

CDR3 region: CSADDGLAGERDYEQYF. For the CDR3, the DNA is TGCAGTGCTGATGATGGACTAGCGGGAGAGCGGGACTACGAGCAGTACTTC. This chain connects TRBV20-1 to TRBJ2-7; 13 nucleotides align to TRBD2. In germline, CDR1 is DFQATT, CDR2 SNEGSKA (reference sequence). After removal of 5 bases from V and 3 bases from J, the junction contained 13 bases not matched to a gene. The CDR3 runs 17 residues.

This clonotype was recorded at least ten times. V is TRBV12-3 or TRBV12-4 and J is TRBJ1-3; D is unresolved. V gave up 6 bases and J gave up 0 bases, with 9 bases separating them. CDR3 size: 14 residues. The CDR3 region has the DNA TGTGCCAGCAGCCTCAGAAGCTCTGGAAACACCATATATTTT. Encoded protein: CASSLRSSGNTIYF.

Worth noting for this clonotype: A clone one base away is much larger, so this may be a read error. This chain links TRBV29-1 with TRBJ1-3; D not resolved. CDR1 and CDR2 from the germline V gene are SQVTM and ANQGSEA. This CDR3 spans 13 amino acids. CDR3 amino acids: CSVKEPSGNTVYF. For the CDR3, the DNA is TGCAGCGTTAAAGAACCGTCTGGAAACACCGTATATTTT. Variable domain in full (rest from reference TRBV29-1 and TRBJ1-3): SAVISQKPSRDICQRGTSLTIQCQVDSQVTMMFWYRQQPGQSLTLIATANQGSEATYESGFVIDKFPISRPNLTFSTLTVSNMSPEDSSIYLCSVKEPSGNTVYFGEGSWLTVV.

The chain recombines TRBV29-1 with TRBJ2-5, with 9 bases that match TRBD2. There are 14 residues in the CDR3. Germline V CDR1 and CDR2: SQVTM, ANQGSEA. V dropped 6 bases and J dropped 2; count of bases not matched to a gene: 7. CDR3 nucleotide sequence: TGCAGCGTCGTTAGCGGGAGTGGTCAAGAGACCCAGTACTTC. Amino acids: CSVVSGSGQETQYF.